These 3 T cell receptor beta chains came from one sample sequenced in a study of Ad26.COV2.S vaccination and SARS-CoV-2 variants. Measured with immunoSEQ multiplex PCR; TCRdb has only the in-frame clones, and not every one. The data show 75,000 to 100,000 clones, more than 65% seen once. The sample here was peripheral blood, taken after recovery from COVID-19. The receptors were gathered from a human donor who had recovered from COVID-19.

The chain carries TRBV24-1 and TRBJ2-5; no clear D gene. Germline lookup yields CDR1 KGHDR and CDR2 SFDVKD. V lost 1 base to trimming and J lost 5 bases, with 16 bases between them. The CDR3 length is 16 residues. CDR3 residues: CATSDFEVGWMETQYF. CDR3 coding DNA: TGTGCCACCAGTGATTTTGAAGTAGGGTGGATGGAGACCCAGTACTTC.

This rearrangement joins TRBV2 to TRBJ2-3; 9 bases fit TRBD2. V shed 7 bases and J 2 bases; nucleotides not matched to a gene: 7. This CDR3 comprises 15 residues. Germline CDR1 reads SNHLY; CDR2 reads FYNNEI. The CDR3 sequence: CASILVAGVTDTQYF. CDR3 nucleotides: TGTGCCAGCATACTAGTAGCGGGAGTCACAGATACGCAGTATTTT.

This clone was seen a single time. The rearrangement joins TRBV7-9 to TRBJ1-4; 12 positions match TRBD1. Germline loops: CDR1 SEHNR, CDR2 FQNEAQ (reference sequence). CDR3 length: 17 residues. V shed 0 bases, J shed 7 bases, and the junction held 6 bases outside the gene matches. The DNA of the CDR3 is TGTGCCAGCAGCTTAGCCGGGACAGGGGGCCGGGGTGAAAAACTGTTTTTT. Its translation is CASSLAGTGGRGEKLFF.